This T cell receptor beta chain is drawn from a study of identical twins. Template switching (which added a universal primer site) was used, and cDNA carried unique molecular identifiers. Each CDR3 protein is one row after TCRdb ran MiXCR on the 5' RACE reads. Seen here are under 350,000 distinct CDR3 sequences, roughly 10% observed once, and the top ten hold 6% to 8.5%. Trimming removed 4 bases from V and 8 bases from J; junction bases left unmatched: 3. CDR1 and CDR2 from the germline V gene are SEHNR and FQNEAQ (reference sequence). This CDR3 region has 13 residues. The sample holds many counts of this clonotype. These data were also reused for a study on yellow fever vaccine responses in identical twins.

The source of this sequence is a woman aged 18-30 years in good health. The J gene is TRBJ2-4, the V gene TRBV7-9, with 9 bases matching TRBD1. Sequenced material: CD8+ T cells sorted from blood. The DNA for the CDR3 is TGTGCCAGCAGCTCCCGGGACAGGGACATTCAGTACTTC. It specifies CASSSRDRDIQYF.